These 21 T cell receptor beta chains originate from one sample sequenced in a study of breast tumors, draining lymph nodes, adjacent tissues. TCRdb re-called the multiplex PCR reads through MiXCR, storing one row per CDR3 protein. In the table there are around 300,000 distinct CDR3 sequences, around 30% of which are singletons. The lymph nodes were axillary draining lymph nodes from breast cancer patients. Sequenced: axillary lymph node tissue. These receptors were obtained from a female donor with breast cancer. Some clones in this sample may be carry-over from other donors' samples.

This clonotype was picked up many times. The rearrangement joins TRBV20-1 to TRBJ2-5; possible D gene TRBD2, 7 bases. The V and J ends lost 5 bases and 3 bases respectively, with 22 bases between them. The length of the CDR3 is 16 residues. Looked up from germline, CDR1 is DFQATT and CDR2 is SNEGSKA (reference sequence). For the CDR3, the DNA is TGCAGTGCTCTACCCTTAAAGGGGGGGCGCGAAGAGACCCAGTACTTC. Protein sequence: CSALPLKGGREETQYF.

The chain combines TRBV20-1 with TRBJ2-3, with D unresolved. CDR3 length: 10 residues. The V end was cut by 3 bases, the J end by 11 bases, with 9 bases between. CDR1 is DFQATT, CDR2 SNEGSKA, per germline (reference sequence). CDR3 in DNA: TGCAGTGCTAGCGACGATGAGCAGTATTTT. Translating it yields CSASDDEQYF.

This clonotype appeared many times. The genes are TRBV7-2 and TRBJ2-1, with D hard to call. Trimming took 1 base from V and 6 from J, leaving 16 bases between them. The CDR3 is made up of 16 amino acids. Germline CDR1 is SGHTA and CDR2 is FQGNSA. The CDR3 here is CASSLVVGWMGNEQFF. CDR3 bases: TGTGCCAGCAGCTTAGTTGTGGGGTGGATGGGCAATGAGCAGTTCTTC.

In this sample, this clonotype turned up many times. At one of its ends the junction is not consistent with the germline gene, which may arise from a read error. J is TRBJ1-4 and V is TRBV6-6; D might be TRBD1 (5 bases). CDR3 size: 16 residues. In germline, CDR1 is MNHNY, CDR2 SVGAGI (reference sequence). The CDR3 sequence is CASSHSRADSDEKLFF. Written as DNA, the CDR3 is TGTGCCAGCAGTCACTCGCGGGCCGACAGTGATGAAAAACTGTTTTTT.

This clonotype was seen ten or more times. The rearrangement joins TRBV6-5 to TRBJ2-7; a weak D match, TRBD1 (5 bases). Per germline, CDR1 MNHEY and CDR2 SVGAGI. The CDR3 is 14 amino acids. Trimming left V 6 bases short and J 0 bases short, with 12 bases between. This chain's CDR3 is CASRRTSSSYEQYF. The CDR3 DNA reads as TGTGCCAGCAGACGGACAAGCAGCTCCTACGAGCAGTACTTC.

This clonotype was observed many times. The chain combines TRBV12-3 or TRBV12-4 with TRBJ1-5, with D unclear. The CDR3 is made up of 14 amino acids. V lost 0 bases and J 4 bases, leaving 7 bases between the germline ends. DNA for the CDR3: TGTGCCAGCAGTTTAGCGGTGAGTAATCAGCCCCAGCATTTT. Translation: CASSLAVSNQPQHF.

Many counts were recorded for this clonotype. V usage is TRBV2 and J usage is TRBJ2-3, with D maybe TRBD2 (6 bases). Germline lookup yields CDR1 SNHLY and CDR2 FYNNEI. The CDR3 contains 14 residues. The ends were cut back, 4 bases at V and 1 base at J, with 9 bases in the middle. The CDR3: CASSASSGTDTQYF. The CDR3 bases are TGTGCCAGCAGTGCGTCTAGCGGCACAGATACGCAGTATTTT. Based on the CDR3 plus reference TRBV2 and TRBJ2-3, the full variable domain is EPEVTQTPSHQVTQMGQEVILRCVPISNHLYFYWYRQILGQKVEFLVSFYNNEISEKSEIFDDQFSVERPDGSNFTLKIRSTKLEDSAMYFCASSASSGTDTQYFGPGTRLTVL.

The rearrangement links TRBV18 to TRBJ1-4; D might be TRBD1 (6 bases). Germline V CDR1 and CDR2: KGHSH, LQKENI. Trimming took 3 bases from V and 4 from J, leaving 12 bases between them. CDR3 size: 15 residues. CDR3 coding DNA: TGTGCCAGCTCACCGGCACAGGGTTTTAATGAAAAACTGTTTTTT. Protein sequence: CASSPAQGFNEKLFF.

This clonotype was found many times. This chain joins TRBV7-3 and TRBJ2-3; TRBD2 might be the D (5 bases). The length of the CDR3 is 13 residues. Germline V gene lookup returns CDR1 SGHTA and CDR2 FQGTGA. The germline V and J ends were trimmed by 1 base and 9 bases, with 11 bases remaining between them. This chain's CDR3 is CASSLNALATQYF. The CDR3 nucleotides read TGTGCCAGCAGCTTAAACGCTCTAGCAACGCAGTATTTT. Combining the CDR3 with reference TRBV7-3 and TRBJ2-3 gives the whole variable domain GAGVSQTPSNKVTEKGKYVELRCDPISGHTALYWYRQSLGQGPEFLIYFQGTGAADDSGLPNDRFFAVRPEGSVSTLKIQRTERGDSAVYLCASSLNALATQYFGPGTRLTVL.

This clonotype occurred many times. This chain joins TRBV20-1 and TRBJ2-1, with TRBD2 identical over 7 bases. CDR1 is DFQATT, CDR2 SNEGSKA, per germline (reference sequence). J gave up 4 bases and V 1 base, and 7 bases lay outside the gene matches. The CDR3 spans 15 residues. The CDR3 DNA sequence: TGCAGTGCTAGAGCCCGCGGGAGCATATACAATGAGCAGTTCTTC. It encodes CSARARGSIYNEQFF.

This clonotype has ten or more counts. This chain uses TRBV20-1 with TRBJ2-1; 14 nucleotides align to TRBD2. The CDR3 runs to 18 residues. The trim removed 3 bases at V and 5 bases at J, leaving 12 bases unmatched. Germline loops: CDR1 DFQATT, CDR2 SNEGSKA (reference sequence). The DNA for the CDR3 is TGCAGTGCTAGCGGACTAGCGGGAGGCCAAAGCTTCCACAATGAGCAGTTCTTC. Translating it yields CSASGLAGGQSFHNEQFF.

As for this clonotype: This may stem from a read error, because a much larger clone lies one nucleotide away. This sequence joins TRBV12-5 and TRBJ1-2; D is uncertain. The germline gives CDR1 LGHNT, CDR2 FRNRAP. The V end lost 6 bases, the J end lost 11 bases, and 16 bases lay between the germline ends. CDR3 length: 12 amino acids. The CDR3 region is CASGFNHLRYTF. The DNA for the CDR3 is TGTGCTAGTGGCTTCAACCATCTCCGGTACACCTTC.

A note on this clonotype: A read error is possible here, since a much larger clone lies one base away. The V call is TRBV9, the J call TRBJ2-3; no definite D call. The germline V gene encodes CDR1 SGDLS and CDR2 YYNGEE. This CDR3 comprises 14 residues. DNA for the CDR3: TGTGCCGGCAGTCCCCGCGACTCTCATTATACGCAGTATTTT. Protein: CAGSPRDSHYTQYF.

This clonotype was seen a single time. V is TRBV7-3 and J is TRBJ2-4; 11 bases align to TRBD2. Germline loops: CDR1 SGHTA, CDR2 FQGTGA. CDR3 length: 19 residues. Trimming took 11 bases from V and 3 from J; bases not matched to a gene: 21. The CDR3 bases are TGTGCCTGGGACGGCCTTATAGCGGGAGGGCCGAGGGACAAAAACATTCAGTACTTC. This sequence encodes CAWDGLIAGGPRDKNIQYF.

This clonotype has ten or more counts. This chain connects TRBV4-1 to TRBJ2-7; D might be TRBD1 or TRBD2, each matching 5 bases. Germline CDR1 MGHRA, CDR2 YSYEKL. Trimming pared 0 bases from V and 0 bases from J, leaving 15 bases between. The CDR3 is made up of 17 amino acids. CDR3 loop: CASSQESSGRSSYEQYF. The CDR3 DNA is TGCGCCAGCAGCCAAGAAAGTTCGGGACGAAGCTCCTACGAGCAGTACTTC.

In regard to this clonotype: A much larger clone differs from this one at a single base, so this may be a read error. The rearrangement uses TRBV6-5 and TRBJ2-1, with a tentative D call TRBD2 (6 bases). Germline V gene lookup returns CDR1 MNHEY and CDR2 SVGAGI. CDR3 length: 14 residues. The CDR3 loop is CASSSHGRGNERFF. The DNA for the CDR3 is TGTGCCAGCAGTTCCCACGGGAGAGGCAATGAGCGGTTCTTC.

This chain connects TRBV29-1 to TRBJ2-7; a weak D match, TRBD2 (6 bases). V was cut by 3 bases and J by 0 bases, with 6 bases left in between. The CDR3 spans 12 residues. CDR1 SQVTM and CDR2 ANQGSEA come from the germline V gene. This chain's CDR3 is CSVDGSSYEQYF. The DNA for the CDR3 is TGCAGCGTTGACGGGAGCTCCTACGAGCAGTACTTC.

CDR3 DNA sequence: TGTGCCTGGAGTGTAAACAGGGGGCACGAGCAGTACTTC. Translated, it gives CAWSVNRGHEQYF. The V gene is TRBV30, the J gene TRBJ2-7, with 9 nucleotides matching TRBD1. The length of the CDR3 is 13 residues. With 0 bases clipped from V and 5 bases from J, the junction kept 2 bases outside the gene matches. Per the germline V gene, CDR1 is GTSNPN and CDR2 is SVGIG (reference sequence).

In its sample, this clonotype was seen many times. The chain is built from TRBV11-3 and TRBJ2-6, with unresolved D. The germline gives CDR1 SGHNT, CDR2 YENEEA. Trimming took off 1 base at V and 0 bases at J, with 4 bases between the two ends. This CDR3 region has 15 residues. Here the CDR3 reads CASSLGTSGANVLTF. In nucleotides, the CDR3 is TGTGCCAGCAGCTTAGGTACCTCTGGGGCCAACGTCCTGACTTTC.

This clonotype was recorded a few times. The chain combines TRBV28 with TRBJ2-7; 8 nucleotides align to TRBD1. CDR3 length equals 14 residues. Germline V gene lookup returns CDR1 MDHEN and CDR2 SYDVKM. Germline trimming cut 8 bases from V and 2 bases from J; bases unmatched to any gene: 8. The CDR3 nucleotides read TGTGCCAGCGACAGGGGTTTCAGGACCTACGAGCAGTACTTC. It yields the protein CASDRGFRTYEQYF. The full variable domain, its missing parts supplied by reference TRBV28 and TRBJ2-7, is DVKVTQSSRYLVKRTGEKVFLECVQDMDHENMFWYRQDPGLGLRLIYFSYDVKMKEKGDIPEGYSVSREKKERFSLILESASTNQTSMYLCASDRGFRTYEQYFGPGTRLTVT.

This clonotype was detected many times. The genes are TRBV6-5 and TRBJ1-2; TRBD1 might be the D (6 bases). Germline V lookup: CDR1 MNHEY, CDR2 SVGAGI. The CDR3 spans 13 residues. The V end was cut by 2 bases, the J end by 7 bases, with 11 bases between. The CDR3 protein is CASSYTGLRGYTF. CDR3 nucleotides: TGTGCCAGCAGTTACACAGGGCTCCGTGGCTACACCTTC.